This T cell receptor (beta chain) was sequenced for a study of blood T cell repertoires in COVID-19. Study-wide background: Researchers got acute and convalescent COVID-19 samples from the United States, Italy and Spain. PBMCs, B-cell-depleted T cells, or T cells provided the cDNA or gDNA that made up the material.

The CDR3 loop spans 15 amino acids. The V segment lost 10 bases and the J segment 5 bases; nucleotides outside the gene matches: 7. The germline CDR1 and CDR2 sequences are SNHLY and FYNNEI. In the original processing: Using reference gene primer amplification, nucleated cell counts were estimated. Clones were sequenced by immunoSEQ multiplex PCR, and TCRdb holds only the in-frame ones, with some missing. V, J and clone size are those of that table, while D and trimming were read from the DNA. The table records about 220,000 clones, 80% of them present only once. V usage is TRBV2 and J usage is TRBJ2-3, with 15 bases fitting TRBD2. The specimen was peripheral blood. The sequence came from a human donor in a cohort sampled during active COVID-19. The CDR3 DNA reads as TGTGCCATCCCCCCGGGACTAGCGGGAGGAGATACGCAGTATTTT. Its translation: CAIPPGLAGGDTQYF. Looking up the rest from reference TRBV2 and TRBJ2-3 gives the full variable domain: EPEVTQTPSHQVTQMGQEVILRCVPISNHLYFYWYRQILGQKVEFLVSFYNNEISEKSEIFDDQFSVERPDGSNFTLKIRSTKLEDSAMYFCAIPPGLAGGDTQYFGPGTRLTVL.